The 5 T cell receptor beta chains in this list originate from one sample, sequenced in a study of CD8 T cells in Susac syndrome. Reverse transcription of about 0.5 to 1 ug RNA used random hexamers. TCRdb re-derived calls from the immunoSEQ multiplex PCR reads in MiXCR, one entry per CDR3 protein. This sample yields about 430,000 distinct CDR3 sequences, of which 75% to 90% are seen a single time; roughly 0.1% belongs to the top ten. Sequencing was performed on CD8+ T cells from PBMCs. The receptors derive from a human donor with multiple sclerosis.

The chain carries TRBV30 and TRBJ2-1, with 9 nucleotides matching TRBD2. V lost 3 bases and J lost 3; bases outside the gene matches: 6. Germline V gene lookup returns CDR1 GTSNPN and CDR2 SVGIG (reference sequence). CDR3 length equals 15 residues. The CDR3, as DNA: TGTGCCTGGAGGAAGACTAGCGGAGACTACAATGAGCAGTTCTTC. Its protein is CAWRKTSGDYNEQFF.

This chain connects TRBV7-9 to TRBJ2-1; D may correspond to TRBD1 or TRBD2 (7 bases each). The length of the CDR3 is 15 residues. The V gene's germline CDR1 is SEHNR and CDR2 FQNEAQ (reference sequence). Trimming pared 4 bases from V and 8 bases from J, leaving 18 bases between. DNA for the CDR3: TGTGCCAGCAGCTCGATCGGCAGGGGGGGTGATGAGCAGTTCTTC. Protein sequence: CASSSIGRGGDEQFF.

The CDR3 loop reads CASGDRGPYNEQFF. The CDR3 DNA follows: TGTGCCAGTGGGGACAGGGGACCCTACAATGAGCAGTTCTTC. The chain recombines TRBV19 with TRBJ2-1; TRBD1 matches 10 bases. The V segment lost 8 bases and the J segment 2 bases; nucleotides outside the gene matches: 3. Germline V CDR1 and CDR2: LNHDA, SQIVND (reference sequence). The CDR3 extends over 14 amino acids.

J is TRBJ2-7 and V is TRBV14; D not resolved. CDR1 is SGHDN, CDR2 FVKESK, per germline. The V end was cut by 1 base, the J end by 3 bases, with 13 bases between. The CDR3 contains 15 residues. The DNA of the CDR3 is TGTGCCAGCAGCCAAGTTTTAGGATCTATCTACGAGCAGTACTTC. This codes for CASSQVLGSIYEQYF.

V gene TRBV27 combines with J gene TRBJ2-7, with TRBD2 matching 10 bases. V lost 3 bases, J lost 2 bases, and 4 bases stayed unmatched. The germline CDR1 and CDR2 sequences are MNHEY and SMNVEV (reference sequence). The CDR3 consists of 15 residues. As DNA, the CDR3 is TGTGCCAGCAGTTTCGGCCTAGCGGGAGCCTACGAGCAGTACTTC. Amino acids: CASSFGLAGAYEQYF.